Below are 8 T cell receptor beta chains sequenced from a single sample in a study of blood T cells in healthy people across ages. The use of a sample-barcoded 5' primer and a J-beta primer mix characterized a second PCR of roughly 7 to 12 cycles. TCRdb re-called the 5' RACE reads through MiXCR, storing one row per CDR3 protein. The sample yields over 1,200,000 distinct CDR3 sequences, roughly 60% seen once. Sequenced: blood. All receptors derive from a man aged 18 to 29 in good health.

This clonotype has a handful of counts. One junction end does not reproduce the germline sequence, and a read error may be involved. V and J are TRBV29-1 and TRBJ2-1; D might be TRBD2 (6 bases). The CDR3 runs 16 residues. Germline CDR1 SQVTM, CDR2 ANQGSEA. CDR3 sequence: CSVEGPGETTYDEQFF. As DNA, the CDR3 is TGCAGCGTTGAAGGCCCGGGAGAGACAACCTACGATGAGCAGTTCTTC.

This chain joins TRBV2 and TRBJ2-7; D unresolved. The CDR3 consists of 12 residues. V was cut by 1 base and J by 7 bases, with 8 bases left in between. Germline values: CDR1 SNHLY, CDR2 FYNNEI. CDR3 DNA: TGTGCCAGCAGTGAAGATTGGTGGGAGCAGTACTTC. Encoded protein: CASSEDWWEQYF.

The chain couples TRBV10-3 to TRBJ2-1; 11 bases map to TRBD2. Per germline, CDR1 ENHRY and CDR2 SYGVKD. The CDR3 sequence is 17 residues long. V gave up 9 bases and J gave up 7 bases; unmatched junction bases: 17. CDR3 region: CAISPRAGTSGENEQFF. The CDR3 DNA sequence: TGTGCCATTTCCCCGAGGGCAGGGACTAGCGGCGAGAATGAGCAGTTCTTC.

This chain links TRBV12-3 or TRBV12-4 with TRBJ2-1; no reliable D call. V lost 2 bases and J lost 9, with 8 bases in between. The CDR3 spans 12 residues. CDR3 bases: TGTGCCAGCAGTTTATATCTCAGTGAGCAGTTCTTC. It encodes CASSLYLSEQFF.

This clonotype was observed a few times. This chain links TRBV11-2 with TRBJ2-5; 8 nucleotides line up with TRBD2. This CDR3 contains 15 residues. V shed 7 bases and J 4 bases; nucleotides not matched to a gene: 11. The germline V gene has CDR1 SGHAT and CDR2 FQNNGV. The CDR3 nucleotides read TGTGCCAGCACGGATCCGGGACTAGAGTTAGAGACCCAGTACTTC. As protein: CASTDPGLELETQYF.

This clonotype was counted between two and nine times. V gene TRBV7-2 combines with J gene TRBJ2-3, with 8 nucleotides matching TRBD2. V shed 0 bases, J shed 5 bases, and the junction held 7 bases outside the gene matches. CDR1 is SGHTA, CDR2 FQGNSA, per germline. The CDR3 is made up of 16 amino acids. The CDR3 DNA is TGTGCCAGCAGCTTAGCTGACCCAGCGGGAGTAGATACGCAGTATTTT. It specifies CASSLADPAGVDTQYF.

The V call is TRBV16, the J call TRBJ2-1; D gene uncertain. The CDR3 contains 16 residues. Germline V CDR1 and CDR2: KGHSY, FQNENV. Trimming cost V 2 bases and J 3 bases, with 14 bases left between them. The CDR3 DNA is TGTGCCAGCAGCCAAGCTGTTTACCCCCGCTACAATGAGCAGTTCTTC. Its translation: CASSQAVYPRYNEQFF. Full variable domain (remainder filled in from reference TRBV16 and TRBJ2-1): GEEVAQTPKHLVRGEGQKAKLYCAPIKGHSYVFWYQQVLKNEFKFLISFQNENVFDETGMPKERFSAKCLPNSPCSLEIQATKLEDSAVYFCASSQAVYPRYNEQFFGPGTRLTVL.

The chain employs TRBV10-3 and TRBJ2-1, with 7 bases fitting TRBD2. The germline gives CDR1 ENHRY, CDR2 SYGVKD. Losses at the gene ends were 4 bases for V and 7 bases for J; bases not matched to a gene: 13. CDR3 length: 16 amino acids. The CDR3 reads CAISGPVATGGNEQFF. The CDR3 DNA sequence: TGTGCCATCAGTGGTCCTGTTGCGACCGGGGGGAATGAGCAGTTCTTC.